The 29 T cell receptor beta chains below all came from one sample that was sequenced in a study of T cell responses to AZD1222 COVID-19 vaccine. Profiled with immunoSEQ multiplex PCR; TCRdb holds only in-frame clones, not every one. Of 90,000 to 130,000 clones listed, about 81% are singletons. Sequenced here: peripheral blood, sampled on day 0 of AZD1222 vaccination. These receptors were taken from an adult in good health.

For the CDR3, the DNA is TGTGCCTGGAGCCCCCGGGACCGCGCCCAGGCTTTCTTT. Translation gives CAWSPRDRAQAFF. The V and J genes are TRBV30 and TRBJ1-1, with a weak D call TRBD1 (5 bases). Trimming stripped 3 bases from V and 11 bases from J, with 19 bases between. The V gene's germline CDR1 is GTSNPN and CDR2 SVGIG (reference sequence). This CDR3 is 13 amino acids long. Full variable domain (rest looked up from reference TRBV30 and TRBJ1-1): SQTIHQWPATLVQPVGSPLSLECTVEGTSNPNLYWYRQAAGRGLQLLFYSVGIGQISSEVPQNLSASRPQDRQFILSSKKLLLSDSGFYLCAWSPRDRAQAFFGQGTRLTVV.

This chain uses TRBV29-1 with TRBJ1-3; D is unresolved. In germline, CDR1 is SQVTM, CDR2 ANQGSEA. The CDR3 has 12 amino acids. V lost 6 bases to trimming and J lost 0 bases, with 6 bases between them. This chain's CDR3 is CSVPTSGNTIYF. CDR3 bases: TGCAGCGTGCCCACCTCTGGAAACACCATATATTTT.

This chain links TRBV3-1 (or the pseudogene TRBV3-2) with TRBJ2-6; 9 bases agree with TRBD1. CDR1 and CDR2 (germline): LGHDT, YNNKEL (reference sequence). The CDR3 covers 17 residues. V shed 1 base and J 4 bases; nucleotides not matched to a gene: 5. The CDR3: CASSQGDRESGANVLTF. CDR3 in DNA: TGTGCCAGCAGCCAAGGGGACAGGGAATCCGGGGCCAACGTCCTGACTTTC.

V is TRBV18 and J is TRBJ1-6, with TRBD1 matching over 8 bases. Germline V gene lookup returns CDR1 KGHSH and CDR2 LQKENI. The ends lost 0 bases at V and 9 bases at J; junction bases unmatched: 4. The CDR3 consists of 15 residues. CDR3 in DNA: TGTGCCAGCTCACCACCGCAGGGGGCTCGTTCACCCCTCCACTTT. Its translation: CASSPPQGARSPLHF.

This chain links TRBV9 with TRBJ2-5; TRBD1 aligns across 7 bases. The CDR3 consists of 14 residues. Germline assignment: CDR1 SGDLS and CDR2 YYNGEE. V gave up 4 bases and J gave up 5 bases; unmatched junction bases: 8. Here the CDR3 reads CASSPRQGRETQYF. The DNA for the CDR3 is TGTGCCAGCAGCCCCCGACAGGGCCGGGAGACCCAGTACTTC.

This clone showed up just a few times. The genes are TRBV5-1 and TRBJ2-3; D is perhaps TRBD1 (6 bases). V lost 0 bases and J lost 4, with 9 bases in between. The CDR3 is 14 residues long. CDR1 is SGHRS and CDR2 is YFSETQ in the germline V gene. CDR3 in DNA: TGCGCCAGCAGCTTGGGAGGGGGTCCAGATACGCAGTATTTT. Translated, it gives CASSLGGGPDTQYF.

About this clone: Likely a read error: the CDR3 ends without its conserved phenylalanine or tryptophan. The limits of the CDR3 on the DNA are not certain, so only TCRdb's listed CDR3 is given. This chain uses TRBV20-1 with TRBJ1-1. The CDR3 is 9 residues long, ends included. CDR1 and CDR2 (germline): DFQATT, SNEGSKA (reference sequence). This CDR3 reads CSAGSRRWV.

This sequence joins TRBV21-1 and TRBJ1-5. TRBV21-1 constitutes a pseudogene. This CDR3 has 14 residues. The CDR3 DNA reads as TGTGCCAGCAGCAGGGGGACTTGTAATCAGCCCCAGCATTTT. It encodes CASSRGTCNQPQHF.

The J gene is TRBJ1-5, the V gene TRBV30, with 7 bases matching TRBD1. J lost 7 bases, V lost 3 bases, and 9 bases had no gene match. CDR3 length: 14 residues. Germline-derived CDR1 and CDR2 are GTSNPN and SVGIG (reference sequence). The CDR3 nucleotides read TGTGCCTGGAGCGTGTCGCAGGGGGAACAGCCCCAGCATTTT. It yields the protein CAWSVSQGEQPQHF.

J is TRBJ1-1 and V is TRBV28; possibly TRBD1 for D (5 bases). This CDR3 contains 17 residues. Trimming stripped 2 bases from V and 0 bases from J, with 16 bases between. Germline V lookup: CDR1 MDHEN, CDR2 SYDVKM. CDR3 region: CASSLDGAGSLNTEAFF. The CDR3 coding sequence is TGTGCCAGCAGTTTAGATGGCGCAGGGAGCCTGAACACTGAAGCTTTCTTT.

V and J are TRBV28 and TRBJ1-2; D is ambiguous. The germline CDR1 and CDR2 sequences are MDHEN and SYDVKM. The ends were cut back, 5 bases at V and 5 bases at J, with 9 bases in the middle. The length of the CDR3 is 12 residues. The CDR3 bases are TGTGCCAGCAGTACCTGGTATTATGGCTACACCTTC. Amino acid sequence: CASSTWYYGYTF.

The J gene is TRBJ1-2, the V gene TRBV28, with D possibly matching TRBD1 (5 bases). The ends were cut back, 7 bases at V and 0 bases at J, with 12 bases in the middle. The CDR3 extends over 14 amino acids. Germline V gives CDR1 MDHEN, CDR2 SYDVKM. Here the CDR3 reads CASTEGTANYGYTF. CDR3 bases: TGTGCCAGCACCGAGGGGACTGCTAACTATGGCTACACCTTC.

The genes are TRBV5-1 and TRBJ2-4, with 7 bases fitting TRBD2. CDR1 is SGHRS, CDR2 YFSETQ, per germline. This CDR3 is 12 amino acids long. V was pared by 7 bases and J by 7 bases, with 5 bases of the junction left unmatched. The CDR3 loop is CASLGEGNIQYF. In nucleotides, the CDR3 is TGCGCCAGCCTAGGGGAGGGGAACATTCAGTACTTC. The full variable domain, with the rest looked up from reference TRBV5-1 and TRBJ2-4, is KAGVTQTPRYLIKTRGQQVTLSCSPISGHRSVSWYQQTPGQGLQFLFEYFSETQRNKGNFPGRFSGRQFSNSRSEMNVSTLELGDSALYLCASLGEGNIQYFGAGTRLSVL.

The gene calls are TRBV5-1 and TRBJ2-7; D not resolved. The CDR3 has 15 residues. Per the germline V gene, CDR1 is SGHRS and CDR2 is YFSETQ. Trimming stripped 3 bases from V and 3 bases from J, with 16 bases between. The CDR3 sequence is CASSSGGVLVYEQYF. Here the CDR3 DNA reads TGCGCCAGCAGCTCGGGTGGTGTTTTGGTCTACGAGCAGTACTTC.

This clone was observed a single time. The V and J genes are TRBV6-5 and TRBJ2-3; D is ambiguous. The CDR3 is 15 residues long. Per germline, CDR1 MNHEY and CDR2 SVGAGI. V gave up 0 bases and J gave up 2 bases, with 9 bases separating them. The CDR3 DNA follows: TGTGCCAGCAGTTACTCATGGGCCGACACAGATACGCAGTATTTT. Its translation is CASSYSWADTDTQYF.

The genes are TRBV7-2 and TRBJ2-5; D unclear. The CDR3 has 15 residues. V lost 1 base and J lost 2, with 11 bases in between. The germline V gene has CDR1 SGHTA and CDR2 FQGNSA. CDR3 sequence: CASSLGRAEQETQYF. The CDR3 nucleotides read TGTGCCAGCAGCTTAGGTCGCGCTGAGCAAGAGACCCAGTACTTC. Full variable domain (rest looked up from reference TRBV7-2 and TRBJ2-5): GAGVSQSPSNKVTEKGKDVELRCDPISGHTALYWYRQSLGQGLEFLIYFQGNSAPDKSGLPSDRFSAERTGGSVSTLTIQRTQQEDSAVYLCASSLGRAEQETQYFGPGTRLLVL.

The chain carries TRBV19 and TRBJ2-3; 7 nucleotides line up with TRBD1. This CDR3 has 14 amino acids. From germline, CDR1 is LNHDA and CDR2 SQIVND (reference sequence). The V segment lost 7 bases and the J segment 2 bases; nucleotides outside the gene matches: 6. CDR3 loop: CASTLTGITDTQYF. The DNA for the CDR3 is TGTGCCAGTACCTTGACAGGGATCACAGATACGCAGTATTTT.

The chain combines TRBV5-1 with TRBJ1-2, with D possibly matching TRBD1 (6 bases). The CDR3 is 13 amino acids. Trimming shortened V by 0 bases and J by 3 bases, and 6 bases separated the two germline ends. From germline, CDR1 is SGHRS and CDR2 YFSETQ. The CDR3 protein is CASSLAGDYGYTF. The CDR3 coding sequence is TGCGCCAGCAGCTTGGCAGGGGACTATGGCTACACCTTC.

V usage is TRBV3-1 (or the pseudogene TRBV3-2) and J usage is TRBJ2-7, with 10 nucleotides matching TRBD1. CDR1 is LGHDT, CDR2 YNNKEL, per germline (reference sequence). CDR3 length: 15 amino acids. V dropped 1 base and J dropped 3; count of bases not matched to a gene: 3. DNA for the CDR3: TGTGCCAGCAGCCAAGGCGGGACAGGGGTCTACGAGCAGTACTTC. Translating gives CASSQGGTGVYEQYF.

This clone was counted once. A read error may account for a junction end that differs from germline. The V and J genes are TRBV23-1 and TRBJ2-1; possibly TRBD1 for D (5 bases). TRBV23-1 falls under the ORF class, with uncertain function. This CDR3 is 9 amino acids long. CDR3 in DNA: TGCGCCAGCATTATAAAGGGGATCTTC. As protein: CASIIKGIF.

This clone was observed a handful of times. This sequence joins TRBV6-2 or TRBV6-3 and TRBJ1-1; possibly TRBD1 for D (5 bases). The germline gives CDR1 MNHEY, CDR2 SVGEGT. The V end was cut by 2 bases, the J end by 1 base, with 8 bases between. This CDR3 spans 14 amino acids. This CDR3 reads CASSYAGRNTEAFF. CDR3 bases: TGTGCCAGCAGTTACGCAGGGAGGAACACTGAAGCTTTCTTT.

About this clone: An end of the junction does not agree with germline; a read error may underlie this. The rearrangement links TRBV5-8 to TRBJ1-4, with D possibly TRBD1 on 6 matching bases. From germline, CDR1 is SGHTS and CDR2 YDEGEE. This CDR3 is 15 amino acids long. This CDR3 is CASSPKGGTHEKLFF. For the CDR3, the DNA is TGTGCCAGCAGCCCCAAAGGGGGAACTCATGAAAAACTGTTTTTT.

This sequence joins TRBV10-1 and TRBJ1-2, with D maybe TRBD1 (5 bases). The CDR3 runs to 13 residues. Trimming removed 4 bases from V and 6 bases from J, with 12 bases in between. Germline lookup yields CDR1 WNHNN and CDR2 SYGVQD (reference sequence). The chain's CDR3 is CASSAFRGNGYTF. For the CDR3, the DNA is TGCGCCAGCAGTGCCTTTCGGGGGAATGGCTACACCTTC.

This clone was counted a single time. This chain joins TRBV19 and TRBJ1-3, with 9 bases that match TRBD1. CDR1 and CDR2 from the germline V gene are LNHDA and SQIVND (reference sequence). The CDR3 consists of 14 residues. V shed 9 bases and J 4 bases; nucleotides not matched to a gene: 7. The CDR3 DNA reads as TGTGCCAGCTCGGGACAGGGAATAGGAAACACCATATATTTT. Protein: CASSGQGIGNTIYF.

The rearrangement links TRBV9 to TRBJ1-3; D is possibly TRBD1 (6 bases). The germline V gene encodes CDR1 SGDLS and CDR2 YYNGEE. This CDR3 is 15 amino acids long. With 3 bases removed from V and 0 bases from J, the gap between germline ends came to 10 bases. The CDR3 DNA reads TGTGCCAGCAGCGAGGACAGTTTCTCTGGAAACACCATATATTTT. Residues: CASSEDSFSGNTIYF.

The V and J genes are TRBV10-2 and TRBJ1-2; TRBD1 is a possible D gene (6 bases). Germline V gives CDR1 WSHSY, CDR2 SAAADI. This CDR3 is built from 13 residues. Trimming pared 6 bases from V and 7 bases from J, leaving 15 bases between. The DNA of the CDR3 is TGCGCCAGCAGATACAGGGAAGAGAGTGGCTACACCTTC. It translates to CASRYREESGYTF.

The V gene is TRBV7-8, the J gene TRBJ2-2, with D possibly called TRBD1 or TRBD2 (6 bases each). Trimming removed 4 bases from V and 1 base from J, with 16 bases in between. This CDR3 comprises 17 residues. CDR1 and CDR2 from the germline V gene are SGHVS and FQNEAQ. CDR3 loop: CASSSGAVAVNTGELFF. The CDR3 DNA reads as TGTGCCAGCAGCTCAGGGGCGGTAGCGGTGAACACCGGGGAGCTGTTTTTT.

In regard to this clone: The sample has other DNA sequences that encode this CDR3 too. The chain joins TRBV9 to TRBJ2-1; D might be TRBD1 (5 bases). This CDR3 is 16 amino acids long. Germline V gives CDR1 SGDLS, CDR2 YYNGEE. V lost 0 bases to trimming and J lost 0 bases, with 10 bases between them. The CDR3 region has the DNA TGTGCCAGCAGCGTAGTCGGGCAGGGCTCCTACAATGAGCAGTTCTTC. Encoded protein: CASSVVGQGSYNEQFF. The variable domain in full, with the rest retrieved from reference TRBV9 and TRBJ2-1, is DSGVTQTPKHLITATGQRVTLRCSPRSGDLSVYWYQQSLDQGLQFLIQYYNGEERAKGNILERFSAQQFPDLHSELNLSSLELGDSALYFCASSVVGQGSYNEQFFGPGTRLTVL.

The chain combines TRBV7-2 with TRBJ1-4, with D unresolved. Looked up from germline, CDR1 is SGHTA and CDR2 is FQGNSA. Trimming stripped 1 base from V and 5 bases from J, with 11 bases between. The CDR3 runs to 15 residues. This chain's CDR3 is CASSLGSLGNEKLFF. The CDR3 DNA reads TGTGCCAGCAGCTTAGGGAGTTTGGGCAATGAAAAACTGTTTTTT.